Below are 20 T cell receptor beta chains sequenced from a single sample in a study of response to subunit inactivated influenza vaccine. TCRdb re-called the RT-PCR reads with MiXCR, one entry per CDR3 protein. Of over 400,000 distinct CDR3 sequences detected, around 9.9% appear once; the ten largest clones hold approximately 12%. The sample was PBMCs from blood, taken roughly 48 days after vaccination. These TCRs come from a man in his fifties or sixties who received an inactivated influenza vaccine.

V is TRBV5-4 and J is TRBJ2-5, with D possibly being TRBD1 (5 bases). This CDR3 is built from 15 residues. From germline, CDR1 is SGHNT and CDR2 YYREEE (reference sequence). V was cut by 0 bases and J by 1 base, with 10 bases left in between. CDR3 DNA: TGTGCCAGCAGCTTGGGCCCAGGGTTCCAAGAGACCCAGTACTTC. Translation gives CASSLGPGFQETQYF.

This clonotype was detected only a few times. V is TRBV7-9 and J is TRBJ1-2; D is possibly TRBD1 (5 bases). Trimming took 5 bases from V and 6 from J, leaving 13 bases between them. The CDR3 is 13 amino acids. Per germline, CDR1 SEHNR and CDR2 FQNEAQ (reference sequence). The CDR3 DNA reads as TGTGCCAGCAGCCCCGGGGCAGTCAATGGCTACACCTTC. This codes for CASSPGAVNGYTF. Variable domain in full (rest from reference TRBV7-9 and TRBJ1-2): DTGVSQNPRHKITKRGQNVTFRCDPISEHNRLYWYRQTLGQGPEFLTYFQNEAQLEKSRLLSDRFSAERPKGSFSTLEIQRTEQGDSAMYLCASSPGAVNGYTFGSGTRLTVV.

This clonotype has at least ten counts. The chain links TRBV15 to TRBJ1-4; D unclear. Deletions cut 1 base from V and 5 bases from J, with 11 bases between. The CDR3 extends over 15 amino acids. The V gene's germline CDR1 is LNHNV and CDR2 YYDKDF (reference sequence). CDR3 region: CATSRGTARNEKLFF. CDR3 sequence (DNA): TGTGCCACCAGCAGAGGGACGGCCCGGAATGAAAAACTGTTTTTT.

Ten or more counts support this clonotype. The genes are TRBV20-1 and TRBJ2-7; D is unresolved. V was pared by 1 base and J by 9 bases, with 10 bases between. Germline V gene sequence: CDR1 DFQATT, CDR2 SNEGSKA (reference sequence). The CDR3 has 11 amino acids. CDR3 in amino acids: CSARVAERQYF. For the CDR3, the DNA is TGCAGTGCTAGAGTGGCGGAGCGGCAGTACTTC.

This clonotype was observed many times. The chain combines TRBV12-3 or TRBV12-4 with TRBJ1-1; a weak D match, TRBD1 (6 bases). The V end was cut by 3 bases, the J end by 5 bases, with 13 bases between. The CDR3 is 14 amino acids. Here the CDR3 DNA reads TGTGCCAGCAGTTTTACAGGGAGTTCGACTGAAGCTTTCTTT. The encoded protein is CASSFTGSSTEAFF.

The chain carries TRBV12-3 or TRBV12-4 and TRBJ2-3, with TRBD2 matching over 14 bases. The CDR3 extends over 16 amino acids. Germline trimming cut 2 bases from V and 8 bases from J; bases unmatched to any gene: 6. The DNA of the CDR3 is TGTGCCAGCAGTTTACCGGGACTAGCGGGGGAATCTACGCAGTATTTT. Its translation is CASSLPGLAGESTQYF.

The genes are TRBV7-9 and TRBJ2-3; possibly TRBD2 for D (7 bases). Germline CDR1 is SEHNR and CDR2 is FQNEAQ (reference sequence). This CDR3 region has 17 residues. The germline V and J ends were trimmed by 8 bases and 1 base, with 22 bases remaining between them. The CDR3 loop is CASRGAQGTARTDTQYF. The CDR3 region has the DNA TGTGCCAGCCGGGGGGCGCAGGGAACTGCCCGCACAGATACGCAGTATTTT.

The V call is TRBV3-1, the J call TRBJ1-1; a weak D match, TRBD1 (6 bases). CDR1 and CDR2 from the germline V gene are LGHDT and YNNKEL (reference sequence). Trimming removed 4 bases from V and 1 base from J, with 10 bases in between. The CDR3 is 14 amino acids. The DNA for the CDR3 is TGTGCCAGCAGCCGCGTAGGGGGGAACACTGAAGCTTTCTTT. Translated: CASSRVGGNTEAFF.

This clonotype was counted ten times or more. The genes are TRBV18 and TRBJ2-1, with no clear D. Germline V gene data show CDR1 as KGHSH and CDR2 as LQKENI. The CDR3 has 14 residues. Trimming stripped 8 bases from V and 2 bases from J, with 13 bases between. CDR3: CASTRVSPYNEQFF. In DNA form, the CDR3 reads TGTGCCAGCACAAGGGTGTCTCCCTACAATGAGCAGTTCTTC.

The rearrangement links TRBV7-2 to TRBJ2-4; TRBD1 aligns across 7 bases. The V gene's germline CDR1 is SGHTA and CDR2 FQGNSA. CDR3 length: 13 residues. With V trimmed by 3 bases and J by 5 bases, 1 base remained unmatched. This chain's CDR3 is CASSLTGQNIQYF. CDR3 nucleotides: TGTGCCAGCAGCTTGACAGGGCAAAACATTCAGTACTTC.

The V and J genes are TRBV25-1 and TRBJ1-6, with D unresolved. V lost 1 base and J lost 10, with 8 bases in between. The V gene's germline CDR1 is MGHDK and CDR2 SYGVNS. The CDR3 covers 13 residues. The CDR3 protein is CASSESAWSPLHF. For the CDR3, the DNA is TGTGCCAGCAGTGAATCCGCTTGGTCACCCCTCCACTTT.

The V gene is TRBV11-2, the J gene TRBJ2-5, with 8 bases fitting TRBD2. CDR1 is SGHAT and CDR2 is FQNNGV in the germline V gene. With V trimmed by 4 bases and J by 5 bases, 6 bases remained unmatched. This CDR3 is built from 14 residues. The CDR3 DNA sequence: TGTGCCAGCAGCTCTCCCGGACTAGCTGAGACCCAGTACTTC. Translation: CASSSPGLAETQYF. The full variable domain, completed using reference TRBV11-2 and TRBJ2-5, is EAGVAQSPRYKIIEKRQSVAFWCNPISGHATLYWYQQILGQGPKLLIQFQNNGVVDDSQLPKDRFSAERLKGVDSTLKIQPAKLEDSAVYLCASSSPGLAETQYFGPGTRLLVL.

This clonotype has ten or more counts. The chain carries TRBV7-9 and TRBJ1-1; 7 positions agree with TRBD1. V dropped 3 bases and J dropped 4; count of bases not matched to a gene: 5. Germline V gene data show CDR1 as SEHNR and CDR2 as FQNEAQ (reference sequence). This CDR3 region has 14 residues. CDR3 in DNA: TGTGCCAGCAGCTTGGCAGGGGGAGGCACTGAAGCTTTCTTT. Protein sequence: CASSLAGGGTEAFF.

This clonotype was counted a few times. The chain is built from TRBV12-2 and TRBJ2-5; TRBD1, the table's D call, lacks a check against the DNA. TRBV12-2 is a known pseudogene. The CDR3 runs to 18 residues. The CDR3 sequence is CASRLRIRGVRRPETQYF. The DNA for the CDR3 is TGTGCAAGTCGCTTAAGGATTAGAGGTGTGCGCCGACCGGAGACCCAGTACTTC.

This clonotype was observed at least ten times. This rearrangement joins TRBV10-3 to TRBJ2-5; 8 nucleotides agree with TRBD1. The CDR3 length is 14 residues. The trim removed 10 bases at V and 1 base at J, leaving 8 bases unmatched. In germline, CDR1 is ENHRY, CDR2 SYGVKD. The DNA for the CDR3 is TGTGCCACCAAGGACAGGGAGGTCCAAGAGACCCAGTACTTC. This translates into CATKDREVQETQYF.

The chain joins TRBV5-1 to TRBJ1-6; D is unresolved. This CDR3 contains 14 residues. V dropped 1 base and J dropped 4 bases, with 6 bases sitting between them. Germline CDR1 and CDR2: SGHRS and YFSETQ. The CDR3 sequence: CASSLTVYNSPLHF. DNA of the CDR3: TGCGCCAGCAGCTTGACAGTTTATAATTCACCCCTCCACTTT.

This clonotype occurred a few times. The gene calls are TRBV28 and TRBJ2-7; the D is unclear. V was trimmed by 6 bases and J by 2 bases, leaving 14 bases between them. Germline V gives CDR1 MDHEN, CDR2 SYDVKM. This CDR3 contains 14 residues. This CDR3 reads CASSLDRRPYEQYF. The DNA for the CDR3 is TGTGCCAGCAGCCTAGACCGGCGCCCCTACGAGCAGTACTTC.

CDR3 in amino acids: CASSGYNNYGYTF. As DNA, the CDR3 is TGTGCCAGCAGTGGCTACAATAACTATGGCTACACCTTC. This sequence joins TRBV27 and TRBJ1-2; the D is unclear. The CDR3 consists of 13 residues. Germline CDR1 MNHEY, CDR2 SMNVEV (reference sequence). The V end lost 5 bases, the J end lost 1 base, and 8 bases lay between the germline ends.

This clonotype was counted many times. V gene TRBV29-1 combines with J gene TRBJ1-1; D call uncertain. V was clipped by 0 bases and J by 1 base, with 9 bases between them. The germline gives CDR1 SQVTM, CDR2 ANQGSEA. The CDR3 extends over 14 amino acids. CDR3 protein: CSVEEYRTNTEAFF. CDR3 nucleotide sequence: TGCAGCGTTGAAGAATATAGGACGAACACTGAAGCTTTCTTT.

The chain recombines TRBV5-1 with TRBJ2-1, with 13 positions matching TRBD2. CDR1 is SGHRS, CDR2 YFSETQ, per germline. The CDR3 has 16 residues. J gave up 7 bases and V 3 bases, and 7 bases lay outside the gene matches. The CDR3 protein is CASSSWTSGSSNEQFF. The CDR3 DNA reads as TGCGCCAGCAGCTCCTGGACTAGCGGGAGTTCGAATGAGCAGTTCTTC.